The 2 T cell receptor beta chains listed next were all sequenced from one sample in a study of radiation and T cells in renal cell carcinoma. Generated by immunoSEQ multiplex PCR, the TCRdb table keeps only in-frame clones and is missing some. Of tens of thousands of clones in the sample, around three quarters were seen once. This sample's time point: blood 4 weeks post-SBRT, at nephrectomy. Sample treatment: 15 Gy SBRT to primary tumor, nephrectomy 4 weeks later. The sequencing used blood, collected from a patient whose treatment included radiotherapy and nephrectomy. The receptors stem from a man aged 55 to 69 with renal cell carcinoma.

The J gene is TRBJ2-1, the V gene TRBV5-1; D is perhaps TRBD2 (6 bases). Per the germline V gene, CDR1 is SGHRS and CDR2 is YFSETQ. Trimming took off 6 bases at V and 5 bases at J, with 15 bases between the two ends. The CDR3 sequence is 14 residues long. The CDR3 loop is CASTFVGGDNEQFF. CDR3 nucleotide sequence: TGCGCCAGCACCTTCGTGGGGGGTGACAATGAGCAGTTCTTC.

A note on this clone: The sample carries other DNA sequences with the same CDR3. This chain connects TRBV25-1 to TRBJ2-3; 8 positions match TRBD1. The CDR3 covers 15 residues. Unmatched junction bases numbered 6, after V lost 2 bases and J lost 5 bases. Looked up from germline, CDR1 is MGHDK and CDR2 is SYGVNS. The CDR3 DNA reads as TGTGCCAGCAGTGAAGGGCAGGGGGCATTAGATACGCAGTATTTT. This sequence encodes CASSEGQGALDTQYF.